This T cell receptor (beta chain) stems from a study of CD8+CD57+ T cells in acquired aplastic anemia. The sequenced patients had an expansion of CD8+CD57+ cells seen by flow cytometry. Severe acquired aplastic anemia was diagnosed in all patients. Investigators profiled TCR beta VDJ and CDR3 from genomic DNA template. TCRdb processed the reads anew with MiXCR; each CDR3 protein has one entry. The table includes 150,000 to 180,000 distinct CDR3 sequences, roughly 54% detected once. Germline-derived CDR1 and CDR2 are MGHRA and YSYEKL. V was pared by 0 bases and J by 6 bases, with 15 bases between. This CDR3 is built from 16 residues.

Material: sorted CD4+, CD8+, or CD8+CD57+ T cells (not recorded which) from PBMCs. The source is a human donor with aplastic anemia. The chain recombines TRBV4-1 with TRBJ1-5; maybe TRBD1 (5 bases). CDR3 bases: TGCGCCAGCAGCCAAGAGGAATGGCAGGGAGGTCAGCCCCAGCATTTT. Protein product: CASSQEEWQGGQPQHF.